The 13 T cell receptor beta chains below all came from one sample that was sequenced in a study of shared clonotypes between healthy human individuals. As defined, naive CD8 cells were CD45RO-negative and positively selected for CCR7, with terminally differentiated effector memory CD45RA+ cells excluded. Generated by immunoSEQ multiplex PCR, the TCRdb table keeps only in-frame clones and is missing some. The sample consists of fewer than 700,000 clones, roughly 95% of them appearing once. Sequenced sample: naive CD8+ T cells sorted from blood. The receptors shown here come from a woman in her twenties or thirties in good health.

V and J are TRBV18 and TRBJ2-5, with 9 positions matching TRBD1. There are 16 residues in the CDR3. Germline V gene sequence: CDR1 KGHSH, CDR2 LQKENI. The V gene end was trimmed by 0 bases and the J gene end by 5 bases; junction bases not matched to a gene: 7. CDR3 loop: CASSPPTGTGLETQYF. CDR3 nucleotide sequence: TGTGCCAGCTCACCACCTACCGGGACAGGGTTGGAGACCCAGTACTTC.

The chain employs TRBV7-2 and TRBJ2-7, with 7 bases aligning to TRBD2. Germline V lookup: CDR1 SGHTA, CDR2 FQGNSA. This CDR3 is 15 amino acids long. Germline trimming cut 1 base from V and 7 bases from J; bases unmatched to any gene: 10. The CDR3 is CASSLGTAGTWEQYF. The CDR3 region has the DNA TGTGCCAGCAGCTTAGGAACAGCGGGAACCTGGGAGCAGTACTTC.

The chain links TRBV27 to TRBJ1-1; tentative D call: TRBD1 (6 bases). This CDR3 region has 14 residues. Trimming took off 4 bases at V and 3 bases at J, with 12 bases between the two ends. Germline values: CDR1 MNHEY, CDR2 SMNVEV (reference sequence). CDR3 loop: CASSSDSLYTEAFF. CDR3 sequence (DNA): TGTGCCAGCAGTTCGGACAGCCTCTACACTGAAGCTTTCTTT.

CDR3 in DNA: TGCGCCAGCAGCTTGTCGGGGTTCACCGGGGAGCTGTTTTTT. As protein: CASSLSGFTGELFF. The chain links TRBV5-1 to TRBJ2-2; TRBD2 might be the D (5 bases). V gave up 1 base and J gave up 4 bases, with 8 bases separating them. The CDR3 length is 14 residues. Germline CDR1 is SGHRS and CDR2 is YFSETQ.

The rearrangement links TRBV7-9 to TRBJ2-3, with 7 positions matching TRBD2. CDR1 is SEHNR, CDR2 FQNEAQ, per germline (reference sequence). The V gene end was trimmed by 6 bases and the J gene end by 10 bases; junction bases not matched to a gene: 7. The CDR3 consists of 12 residues. CDR3 region: CASSSGGGPQYF. CDR3 DNA sequence: TGTGCCAGCAGTTCCGGCGGGGGTCCGCAGTATTTT.

The rearrangement joins TRBV2 to TRBJ2-1, with 7 bases that match TRBD1. Per germline, CDR1 SNHLY and CDR2 FYNNEI. CDR3 length: 17 amino acids. The V and J ends lost 0 bases and 0 bases, in that order; junction bases with no gene match: 5. The CDR3 region has the DNA TGTGCCAGCAGTGAAGCACCGGGACAGAGCTCCTACAATGAGCAGTTCTTC. It specifies CASSEAPGQSSYNEQFF. The full variable domain, rest sourced from reference TRBV2 and TRBJ2-1, is EPEVTQTPSHQVTQMGQEVILRCVPISNHLYFYWYRQILGQKVEFLVSFYNNEISEKSEIFDDQFSVERPDGSNFTLKIRSTKLEDSAMYFCASSEAPGQSSYNEQFFGPGTRLTVL.

This clone was seen only once. The chain joins TRBV7-9 to TRBJ1-1; 7 positions match TRBD1. The CDR3 spans 15 residues. Germline-derived CDR1 and CDR2 are SEHNR and FQNEAQ (reference sequence). With 1 base clipped from V and 1 base from J, the junction kept 3 bases outside the gene matches. CDR3 sequence: CASSLGGGPNTEAFF. CDR3 coding DNA: TGTGCCAGCAGCTTAGGAGGGGGCCCGAACACTGAAGCTTTCTTT.

The J gene is TRBJ1-1, the V gene TRBV7-8, with D possibly matching TRBD1 (5 bases). The CDR3 runs to 13 residues. Germline CDR1 and CDR2: SGHVS and FQNEAQ. The ends were cut back, 7 bases at V and 6 bases at J, with 15 bases in the middle. The CDR3 nucleotides are TGTGCCAGCATTGGGGGGGGAAGCCCTGAAGCTTTCTTT. This gives the protein CASIGGGSPEAFF.

The CDR3 sequence is CASGPNYGYTF. CDR3 nucleotides: TGTGCCAGCGGTCCTAACTATGGCTACACCTTC. The gene calls are TRBV27 and TRBJ1-2; D gene ambiguous. Germline V gene data show CDR1 as MNHEY and CDR2 as SMNVEV (reference sequence). V was cut by 8 bases and J by 0 bases, with 4 bases left in between. CDR3 length: 11 amino acids.

J is TRBJ1-5 and V is TRBV4-1, with TRBD1 matching 7 bases. Germline V gene data show CDR1 as MGHRA and CDR2 as YSYEKL. The ends lost 5 bases at V and 6 bases at J; junction bases unmatched: 10. The CDR3 has 15 amino acids. The CDR3 nucleotides are TGCGCCAGCAGCAACCGACAGGGAGACGGTCAGCCCCAGCATTTT. This gives the protein CASSNRQGDGQPQHF.

V usage is TRBV5-5 and J usage is TRBJ1-5; D might be TRBD1 (5 bases). With 4 bases removed from V and 5 bases from J, the gap between germline ends came to 16 bases. CDR3 length: 15 residues. The V gene's germline CDR1 is SGHKS and CDR2 YYEKEE (reference sequence). The CDR3 DNA reads as TGTGCCAGCAGCCCCACCAGGACACTGGATCAGCCCCAGCATTTT. It is translated as CASSPTRTLDQPQHF.

The sample holds one count of this clone. The chain joins TRBV28 to TRBJ1-5; no clear D. This CDR3 spans 14 amino acids. Germline CDR1 reads MDHEN; CDR2 reads SYDVKM. Trimming cost V 6 bases and J 1 base, with 10 bases left between them. The CDR3 here is CASRDHRSNQPQHF. The DNA for the CDR3 is TGTGCCAGCAGGGACCACCGGAGCAATCAGCCCCAGCATTTT.

This chain connects TRBV6-1 to TRBJ2-7; 9 nucleotides match TRBD1. CDR1 is MNHNS, CDR2 SASEGT, per germline. The CDR3 contains 19 residues. V gave up 2 bases and J gave up 3 bases; unmatched junction bases: 17. DNA for the CDR3: TGTGCCAGCAGTGAAAAGGGAGTTTTAGTCTGGACAGGGGACTACGAGCAGTACTTC. Its protein product is CASSEKGVLVWTGDYEQYF.